This T cell receptor beta chain was profiled in a study of cytomegalovirus exposure and HLA in healthy donors (dated by TCRdb to between 2016 and 2019). The study in broad terms: According to an earlier analysis of a few hundred of the donors, about 179 million T cells yielded 117 million unique TCR beta sequences and about 280 Gb of sequence data. High-throughput TCR immunosequencing, statistical association of individual TCRs with disease status, and machine learning were combined to predict cytomegalovirus infection status. The genetic ancestry cluster associated with self-reported Caucasian donors included approximately 85% of the roughly 400 genotyped donors. Among about 400 genotyped donors of the cohort, an average of about 240,000 unique TCR beta nucleotide sequences was sequenced per donor, of which about 19% were non-productive. Donor age, sex, ethnicity and CMV serostatus were compiled together with the repertoire data. HLA typing covered class I and class II loci at four-digit resolution. Rather than using new phenotypic data, the later analysis identified candidate immune exposures from TCR beta sequences and from how often those sequences occurred across donors. The study aimed to test whether cataloging public T cell receptors could reveal signatures of past pathogen exposure. The number of donors typed differed by locus, with about 620-630 for A, B, C, DRB1 and DQB1, approximately 500 for DQA1, approximately 580 for DPA1, and 450 to 480 for DPB1. All discovery cohort repertoires had been generated using a single sequencing platform. A later analysis re-examined previously published TCR beta repertoires from just over 650 donors and added high-resolution HLA genotyping to investigate patterns of TCR occurrence. Genome-wide SNP genotypes for about 65% of the 666 donors were used in a later genetic analysis, which treated that subset as a discovery cohort. An earlier analysis of approximately 500 of the donors applied high-throughput TCR beta sequencing to assess whether each TCR beta V gene segment acted as functional or pseudogenic. The T cell repertoires of under 750 subjects were profiled by immunosequencing and related to cytomegalovirus serostatus. An early release that covered about 600 HLA-typed donors contained around 300 gigabases of sequencing data and approximately 85 million unique TCR sequences. In addition to the first cohort of around 670 subjects, a separate validation cohort of 120 different subjects was used. A few DR-DQ haplotypes were treated as single units for association and clustering because of strong linkage in the cohort.

Library preparation was by the immunoSEQ multiplex PCR assay. The multiplex PCR relied on a mix of 60 forward primers for TCR Vbeta segments and 13 reverse primers for TCR Jbeta segments. The CDR3 region of rearranged TCR beta genes was amplified from genomic DNA by a multiplex PCR assay. The Illumina HiSeq System was used to sequence the amplified TCR beta libraries as 87-base-pair reads. Regarding the original processing steps: A later analysis tallied roughly 76 million unique TCR beta chains across the roughly 610 repertoires, and about 10 million of those chains were shared by two or more donors. Raw reads were error-corrected and collapsed into unique sequences by a nearest-neighbor algorithm in which closely related sequences were merged to remove PCR and sequencing errors. CDR3 sequences were aligned to IMGT reference sequences to assign V, D and J gene segments. Each retained sequence needed at least a six-nucleotide match to both a V gene segment and a J gene segment. Rearrangements were called productive when the CDR3 lacked stop codons and stayed in frame with V and J; all others were non-productive. CDR3 was defined according to IMGT convention as the region running from the second conserved V-encoded cysteine to the conserved J-encoded phenylalanine. The earlier analysis of about 640 of the donors excluded any sequence lacking an unambiguous match to a single V gene segment. An earlier analysis of about 590 of the donors classified V segments as functional when productive rearrangements were above 56.7% and as segregating when the standard deviation between donors was above 5%. A statistical classification framework was built to diagnose cytomegalovirus status from the catalog of TCR beta chain sequences. V and J gene assignment, in a later analysis, came from comparing TCR nucleotide sequences with IMGT/GENE-DB human TR gene sequences. Using the TCRdist pipeline, a later analysis assigned CDR3 sequences along with most-parsimonious VDJ recombination scenarios. In a later analysis, each TCR beta chain was defined by its CDR3 amino acid sequence together with its V-gene family, and reads without a unique V-gene family were excluded. In a later analysis, approximately 590 highly shared, low-generation-probability nucleotide sequences were removed to address suspected cross-contamination and a sequencing artifact. In a later analysis, a clonal expansion index for each public chain was calculated from normalized within-repertoire ranks of inferred template counts. A later analysis computed generation probabilities with a VDJ recombination model fitted to out-of-frame rearrangements, and checked the results against IGoR. In a later analysis, TCR-TCR, TCR-HLA and TCR-CMV co-occurrence was scored with hypergeometric tests, and a repertoire-size bias correction was applied to TCR pairs. To estimate false discovery rates, a later analysis permuted the HLA or CMV assignments 20 times. In a later analysis, co-occurring TCRs were grouped using DBSCAN, and TCRdist sequence similarity was added for clustering within HLA-allele-positive subsets. For co-occurrence clustering, repertoires with fewer than 30,000 or more than 120,000 public chains were excluded, along with four or five repertoires with anomalous nucleotide sharing. TCRdb re-hosts the immuneACCESS table, in-frame sequences only. Its copies lack some clones; in the studies checked, an unresolved V gene accounts for under half of them, and the cause for the rest is not known. The DNA was the basis for D and trimming; V, J and clone size are from that table. The table for this sample lists under 200,000 clones; 80% to 85% of them were counted only once. The ten biggest clones cover about 0.89% of the sample.

The cohort comprised 550 to 700 healthy bone marrow donors. At the time of sampling, all cohort members were nominally healthy, though unrecorded immune exposures were likely present. The donor tested CMV seropositive and was one of the 289 seropositive cohort members. Each donor provided a peripheral blood sample, and peripheral blood mononuclear cells were used for TCR beta sequencing. The Qiagen DNeasy Blood Extraction Kit was used to extract genomic DNA from the blood cell samples. What the authors observed across the whole study: In a later analysis, TCR association rates were found to vary across HLA loci, with the most associated TCRs seen for DRB1 alleles and the fewest for HLA-C alleles. The presence/absence analyses assumed that sequencing depth was roughly uniform across donors, and that assumption may not be true. The cohort was sequenced for TCR beta chains only, and without alpha or paired-chain data the features that could be detected were limited. A later analysis reported that several top co-occurrence clusters appeared linked to parvovirus B19, influenza, CMV and Epstein-Barr virus. A later analysis associated about 16,000 TCR beta sequences with specific HLA alleles at a false discovery rate of 0.05. In a later analysis, HLA-associated TCR beta chains were found to be more clonally expanded and to have lower generation probabilities than equally common non-associated chains. Broadly in line with IMGT annotations, most TCR beta V segments showed up in productive rearrangements about 90% or about 30% of the time in an earlier analysis of around 550 of the donors. A group of highly shared sequence variants was considered likely to be a technical artifact of the sequencing pipeline. In a later analysis, most CMV-associated TCR beta chains were found to appear HLA-restricted, with HLA associations seemingly driven largely by CMV exposure. Some IMGT-functional V segments, including TRBV6-2 and TRBV6-3, could not be distinguished by the 87-base-pair reads and were therefore excluded. Most TCR sequences were observed very rarely across donors, whereas some public TCRs were present in many individuals. Strong co-occurrence of HLA alleles, especially DR and DQ, made assigning TCR associations to individual alleles difficult. A few of the identified cytomegalovirus-associated TCR beta chains were confirmed in vitro to be specific for cytomegalovirus antigens. Cytomegalovirus status was reported to be diagnosed by the classifier with high specificity and sensitivity in both the original and validation cohorts. According to the authors, the approach could potentially be generalized to other disease states and immunological phenotypes. A further reported finding was that TCR beta sequences accurately predicted the HLA-A and HLA-B alleles for most subjects in the first cohort. HLA typing was unavailable for some donors at each locus, so association tests used only the typed subset. V-gene and J-gene trimming of TCR beta chains was associated with a missense DCLRE1C variant in a later genetic analysis, and the association was replicated in an independent cohort. The only immune exposure information available for the cohort was CMV serostatus. Compared with the roughly 600-donor mean, donors in an Asian-associated ancestry cluster had fewer N-insertions in productive TCRs, according to a later genetic analysis. Linkage disequilibrium might explain the correlated functional status among segregating V segments, but an unknown experimental factor could not be ruled out. Seventeen rarely observed V segments, including chromosome 9 orphons, were excluded from the earlier analysis of approximately 600 of the donors because counts were too low. In the study, some 160 TCR beta chains were listed as associated with cytomegalovirus.

Counted from cysteine to phenylalanine, this CDR3 has 17 amino acids. Only the CDR3 DNA stays, 51 bases, in frame from base 1. V loses 5 bases, J loses 6 bases, and the germline ends lie 20 bases apart. In the germline V gene, CDR1 corresponds to SNHLY and CDR2 to FYNNEI. Turning to this clone: Its antigen is currently not known. No qualities accompany the bases; no much larger clone lies one base away.

The sample was PBMCs. Rearrangement joined TRBV2 to TRBJ2-6; matching of 6 bases hints at TRBD1 as the D gene. This clonotype originated in a girl aged 2-10 years in good health and CMV-seropositive. The base sequence is TGTGCCAGCAGTTACCTTAGAAGGACAGCCCTGGCCAACGTCCTGACTTTC. It translates as CASSYLRRTALANVLTF.